This T cell receptor beta chain is drawn from a study of T cell responses to AZD1222 COVID-19 vaccine listed by TCRdb under 2021. Context from the whole study: AZD1222 recipients given second doses at about 4 weeks or at about 12 weeks were pooled, since spike-specific TCR depth and breadth were not found to differ between the two schedules. A total of 233 trial participants underwent TCR sequencing, of whom more than 200 had received two doses of AZD1222 and 26 had received two doses of the MenACWY control vaccine. Trial participants were enrolled by age into 18-55, 56-69 and 70-plus year subgroups, with about 150, 27 and 61 TCR-sequenced participants respectively. Here is what the overall study found, with its caveats: The 56-69-year group was small, and its depth increase did not reach significance, likely because of low power. The whole spike protein was spanned by vaccine-associated CD4 TCRs, and dominant responses were seen in regions 160-218 and 743-854. Participants were mostly white British and included more females than males, and it was suggested by the authors that clonal diversity may have been underestimated. After two AZD1222 doses, both the breadth and the depth of spike-specific TCRs were significantly higher than at day 0 and than in MenACWY recipients. Only a handful of AZD1222 recipients were SARS-CoV-2 seropositive at baseline, limiting conclusions about previously exposed vaccinees. Reportedly, almost half of the unique spike-specific TCRs recognized epitopes lying outside the regions that are mutated in the B.1.351 and B.1.1.7 variants. Because no day 14 peak-response samples were available, repertoires were characterized only after the peak T cell response.

Ends trimmed: V by 5 bases, J by 5 bases; bases unmatched to a gene: 6. Sequences MDHEN (CDR1) and SYDVKM (CDR2) are obtained from the germline V gene. The CDR3 goes from the cysteine to the phenylalanine over 16 residues. Just the 48-base CDR3 DNA is kept, in frame starting at base 1. The CDR3 regions of human TCRbeta chains were analyzed by immunosequencing. The authors processed their data as follows. Repertoire TCRs were checked for matches against a reference library of SARS-CoV-2-specific TCRs that had been generated using the MIRA antigen-specificity platform. Breadth was defined as the fraction of unique TCRs that were SARS-CoV-2-associated, and depth was defined as the fraction of total T cells that were SARS-CoV-2-associated. Each spike-specific TCR was assigned to its reactive spike region and to a CD4 or CD8 class using the MIRA data. Log10-transformed breadth and depth values were compared by one-way ANOVA with Sidak's multiple comparisons tests. TCRdb's version of the immuneACCESS table is confined to in-frame rearrangements and falls short of the full clone set. An unresolved V gene accounts for under half of the shortfall where checked; the remainder is of unknown origin. That table is the source of V, J and clone size, and D and trimming were worked out from the DNA. The sample records around 99,000 clones, 70% to 90% of which are singletons. The top ten constitute approximately 7% of the sample.

The time point label on this specimen signifies: baseline before first vaccination. Samples from vaccinated people were obtained from the UK trials COV001 and COV002, which included a single-blind randomized controlled phase 2/3 trial of AZD1222 (ChAdOx1 nCoV-19) in healthy adults. Trial participant PBMC samples were collected at day 0 and day 28 after the second dose for TCRbeta chain sequencing. Concerning this clone: Its antigen is currently not known. Base quality data are lacking; no much larger clone is found one base away.

This sequence was found in an adult in good health. Rearrangement joined TRBV28 to TRBJ2-5; 15 central nucleotides agree with TRBD2. The sample was peripheral blood, taken on day 0 of AZD1222 vaccination. In nucleotides, the sequence is TGTGCCAGCAGTCGGACTAGCGGGAGGGCCCTGGAGACCCAGTACTTC. It specifies CASSRTSGRALETQYF.